The 24 T cell receptor beta chains reported below all come from one sample, sequenced in a study of shared clonotypes between healthy human individuals. Clones were sequenced by immunoSEQ multiplex PCR, and TCRdb holds only the in-frame ones, with some missing. The repertoire holds roughly 1,500,000 clones, with approximately 98% as singletons. The sample consisted of naive CD4+ T cells sorted from blood. Specified subset: CD45RA+ positively selected. These TCRs come from a man aged 30 to 39 in good health.

V and J are TRBV6-5 and TRBJ2-7; weak D call: TRBD2 (5 bases). This CDR3 spans 14 amino acids. Trimming removed 6 bases from V and 0 bases from J, with 12 bases in between. Per the germline V gene, CDR1 is MNHEY and CDR2 is SVGAGI. CDR3 amino acids: CASSPSGFSYEQYF. The CDR3 DNA is TGTGCCAGCAGCCCCAGCGGATTCTCCTACGAGCAGTACTTC.

The chain employs TRBV4-1 and TRBJ1-5; no firm D call. The CDR3 contains 15 residues. CDR1 is MGHRA, CDR2 YSYEKL, per germline. With 2 bases removed from V and 1 base from J, the gap between germline ends came to 9 bases. This CDR3 is CASSQQALSNQPQHF. Here the CDR3 DNA reads TGCGCCAGCAGCCAACAGGCTTTGAGCAATCAGCCCCAGCATTTT.

The chain joins TRBV5-1 to TRBJ1-1; TRBD1 aligns across 9 bases. The CDR3 is 13 residues long. Germline CDR1 SGHRS, CDR2 YFSETQ. J gave up 6 bases and V 4 bases, and 4 bases lay outside the gene matches. The CDR3 sequence is CASSATGGPEAFF. The CDR3 nucleotides are TGCGCCAGCAGCGCGACAGGGGGGCCTGAAGCTTTCTTT.

Worth noting for this clone: Other DNA variants within this sample encode the same CDR3. This chain uses TRBV9 with TRBJ2-7, with D perhaps TRBD2 (6 bases). The V gene lost 0 bases and the J gene lost 2 bases, with 9 bases spanning the gap. CDR1 and CDR2 (germline): SGDLS, YYNGEE. The CDR3 extends over 14 amino acids. This CDR3 reads CASSVEAGAYEQYF. The CDR3 DNA is TGTGCCAGCAGCGTAGAAGCGGGCGCCTACGAGCAGTACTTC.

The rearrangement joins TRBV19 to TRBJ2-1; D remains ambiguous. The CDR3 is 15 residues long. V lost 4 bases to trimming and J lost 6 bases, with 16 bases between them. Germline assignment: CDR1 LNHDA and CDR2 SQIVND (reference sequence). The CDR3 region has the DNA TGTGCCAGTAGTAACCCCCCCAATATAGTCAATGAGCAGTTCTTC. As protein: CASSNPPNIVNEQFF.

The genes are TRBV5-8 and TRBJ1-4; TRBD1 matches at 10 bases. After removal of 1 base from V and 5 bases from J, the junction contained 2 bases not matched to a gene. Germline V gene lookup returns CDR1 SGHTS and CDR2 YDEGEE. CDR3 length: 15 residues. CDR3 sequence: CASSLMGQGNEKLFF. For the CDR3, the DNA is TGTGCCAGCAGCTTGATGGGACAGGGGAATGAAAAACTGTTTTTT.

The V and J genes are TRBV2 and TRBJ1-1; D not certain. Germline assignment: CDR1 SNHLY and CDR2 FYNNEI. This CDR3 region has 13 residues. The V and J ends lost 4 bases and 6 bases respectively, with 12 bases between them. The CDR3 is CASSVEDISEAFF. As DNA, the CDR3 is TGTGCCAGCAGTGTAGAGGATATCTCTGAAGCTTTCTTT.

The chain uses TRBV29-1 and TRBJ1-1; D is undetermined. Germline CDR1 reads SQVTM; CDR2 reads ANQGSEA. Trimming took 4 bases from V and 1 from J, leaving 7 bases between them. The CDR3 has 12 residues. For the CDR3, the DNA is TGCAGCGTTGGAGGCTCGAACACTGAAGCTTTCTTT. This gives the protein CSVGGSNTEAFF.

The V call is TRBV9, the J call TRBJ2-7; TRBD2 aligns across 7 bases. Losses at the gene ends were 4 bases for V and 4 bases for J; bases not matched to a gene: 11. The length of the CDR3 is 15 residues. Germline V gene data show CDR1 as SGDLS and CDR2 as YYNGEE. The CDR3 region is CASSPGRGGPYEQYF. The CDR3 DNA follows: TGTGCCAGCAGCCCCGGGCGGGGAGGGCCTTACGAGCAGTACTTC. The entire variable domain, with the rest obtained from reference TRBV9 and TRBJ2-7, is as follows: DSGVTQTPKHLITATGQRVTLRCSPRSGDLSVYWYQQSLDQGLQFLIQYYNGEERAKGNILERFSAQQFPDLHSELNLSSLELGDSALYFCASSPGRGGPYEQYFGPGTRLTVT.

This chain joins TRBV11-2 and TRBJ2-3; D is perhaps TRBD2 (5 bases). Germline V gene sequence: CDR1 SGHAT, CDR2 FQNNGV. V shed 1 base and J shed 5 bases, with 13 bases lying between them. The CDR3 runs to 15 residues. In DNA form, the CDR3 reads TGTGCCAGCAGCTTAGGGGTACTACGGGGAGATACGCAGTATTTT. The encoded protein is CASSLGVLRGDTQYF.

The chain joins TRBV28 to TRBJ1-5; unclear D gene. Between the trimmed V and J ends, which lost 6 bases and 0 bases, there was a span of 6 bases. This CDR3 is built from 13 residues. CDR1 is MDHEN, CDR2 SYDVKM, per germline. Here the CDR3 DNA reads TGTGCCAGCAGGTCGGTTAGCAATCAGCCCCAGCATTTT. Translated, it gives CASRSVSNQPQHF.

The gene calls are TRBV6-1 and TRBJ2-1; D call uncertain. The ends were cut back, 1 base at V and 0 bases at J, with 7 bases in the middle. The CDR3 length is 15 residues. The germline gives CDR1 MNHNS, CDR2 SASEGT. The CDR3 reads CASSEGRSSYNEQFF. Here the CDR3 DNA reads TGTGCCAGCAGTGAAGGACGGAGCTCCTACAATGAGCAGTTCTTC.

This chain joins TRBV11-2 and TRBJ2-1, with 8 bases lining up with TRBD1. V shed 4 bases and J 9 bases; nucleotides not matched to a gene: 14. Germline CDR1 and CDR2: SGHAT and FQNNGV. The CDR3 has 16 residues. In nucleotides, the CDR3 is TGTGCCAGCAGCTCCCAGGGGGCGCTTTCAAGCGTTGAGCAGTTCTTC. Its protein product is CASSSQGALSSVEQFF.

The gene calls are TRBV10-2 and TRBJ1-1; TRBD1 is a possible D gene (5 bases). The germline CDR1 and CDR2 sequences are WSHSY and SAAADI. This CDR3 has 13 residues. With 6 bases removed from V and 2 bases from J, the gap between germline ends came to 10 bases. The CDR3 sequence: CASRWTPNTEAFF. The CDR3 DNA is TGCGCCAGCAGGTGGACACCAAACACTGAAGCTTTCTTT.

The J gene is TRBJ2-3, the V gene TRBV6-5; 9 bases align to TRBD2. The CDR3 is made up of 15 amino acids. With 5 bases clipped from V and 1 base from J, the junction kept 4 bases outside the gene matches. The germline gives CDR1 MNHEY, CDR2 SVGAGI. The CDR3 sequence is CASSLRTSGTDTQYF. CDR3 nucleotides: TGTGCCAGCAGTCTTAGGACTAGCGGCACAGATACGCAGTATTTT.

The V call is TRBV27, the J call TRBJ2-7; D may be TRBD2 (11 bases). Trimming cost V 6 bases and J 7 bases, with 46 bases left between them. CDR1 is MNHEY and CDR2 is SMNVEV in the germline V gene (reference sequence). The CDR3 totals 23 residues. In nucleotides, the CDR3 is TGTGCCAGCAGAAGGGGCCGAGGACAGGGGGAGAGGCTAGCGGGAGGCAACCCCCTAGAGCAGTACTTC. Its translation is CASRRGRGQGERLAGGNPLEQYF.

The rearrangement joins TRBV11-3 to TRBJ1-2; 7 bases map to TRBD1. Germline-derived CDR1 and CDR2 are SGHNT and YENEEA. The CDR3 is made up of 14 amino acids. V gave up 2 bases and J gave up 6 bases; unmatched junction bases: 6. CDR3 DNA sequence: TGTGCCAGCAGCTTAATCAGGGGGATGGATGGCTACACCTTC. Translated, it gives CASSLIRGMDGYTF.

The chain employs TRBV6-1 and TRBJ2-1; 7 nucleotides match TRBD2. The V gene end was trimmed by 11 bases and the J gene end by 4 bases; junction bases not matched to a gene: 5. The germline gives CDR1 MNHNS, CDR2 SASEGT. The CDR3 has 12 residues. CDR3 sequence (DNA): TGTGCCCTAGGGGAGGGATACAATGAGCAGTTCTTC. Protein sequence: CALGEGYNEQFF.

The chain carries TRBV30 and TRBJ2-1, with a tentative D call TRBD2 (5 bases). CDR1 and CDR2 from the germline V gene are GTSNPN and SVGIG (reference sequence). The CDR3 sequence is 13 residues long. The V end was cut by 7 bases, the J end by 0 bases, with 10 bases between. DNA of the CDR3: TGTGCCTCGGGGAAGAGCTCCTACAATGAGCAGTTCTTC. Translated: CASGKSSYNEQFF.

The chain joins TRBV7-8 to TRBJ2-1; TRBD2 might be the D (6 bases). V lost 3 bases to trimming and J lost 9 bases, with 18 bases between them. The CDR3 sequence is 15 residues long. Looked up from germline, CDR1 is SGHVS and CDR2 is FQNEAQ. The CDR3 here is CASSFDLAQFSEQFF. The CDR3 DNA reads as TGTGCCAGCAGCTTCGATCTAGCGCAGTTTAGTGAGCAGTTCTTC.

The chain carries TRBV11-2 and TRBJ1-5, with unresolved D. The CDR3 runs to 14 residues. CDR1 is SGHAT, CDR2 FQNNGV, per germline. Trimming pared 4 bases from V and 7 bases from J, leaving 14 bases between. The CDR3 sequence is CASSSSPRSQPQHF. The CDR3 DNA is TGTGCCAGCAGCTCCTCCCCGAGGTCCCAGCCCCAGCATTTT.

J is TRBJ2-7 and V is TRBV28; TRBD2 matches 7 bases. Per germline, CDR1 MDHEN and CDR2 SYDVKM. The V gene end was trimmed by 6 bases and the J gene end by 4 bases; junction bases not matched to a gene: 12. CDR3 size: 15 residues. CDR3 nucleotide sequence: TGTGCCAGCAGCCGACCAGGACTAGAAAAATACGAGCAGTACTTC. It specifies CASSRPGLEKYEQYF.

V usage is TRBV5-5 and J usage is TRBJ2-5; D is ambiguous. The CDR3 has 14 amino acids. Germline values: CDR1 SGHKS, CDR2 YYEKEE (reference sequence). V dropped 1 base and J dropped 1 base, with 8 bases sitting between them. The CDR3 loop reads CASSLRVSQETQYF. The CDR3 DNA sequence: TGTGCCAGCAGCTTGCGGGTGTCCCAAGAGACCCAGTACTTC.

CDR3 in DNA: TGCGCCAGCAGCTTGTCGTATTTGGAGACCCAGTACTTC. Amino acids: CASSLSYLETQYF. The chain employs TRBV5-1 and TRBJ2-5; D remains ambiguous. Germline assignment: CDR1 SGHRS and CDR2 YFSETQ. CDR3 length: 13 residues. V lost 1 base, J lost 5 bases, and 9 bases lay in between.